The sequence of this T cell receptor beta chain was determined in a study of T cells in Graves' hyperthyroidism and ophthalmopathy. Whole-study results and caveats: A model built on 13 V-J features separated ophthalmopathy from stable hyperthyroidism.

This clonotype was counted ten times or more. Its antigen is unidentified. V lost 0 bases and J 11 bases, leaving 11 bases between the germline ends. Germline V lookup: CDR1 SGHDT, CDR2 YYEEEE. The CDR3 has 12 residues. RNA transcripts gave rise to amplified TCR beta CDR3 regions. TCR CDR3 regions were first amplified by RT-PCR with HTBI primers. TCRdb processed the multiplex PCR reads anew with MiXCR; each CDR3 protein has one entry. The table includes about 400,000 distinct CDR3 sequences, roughly 14% detected once. The sample taken for sequencing was blood. J is TRBJ1-1 and V is TRBV5-6; D ambiguous. This TCR derives from a man between 18 and 29 years old with Graves' ophthalmopathy. The CDR3 coding sequence is TGTGCCAGCAGCTTGGTGATGGGGTACGCTTTCTTT. This gives the protein CASSLVMGYAFF. Combining the CDR3 with reference TRBV5-6 and TRBJ1-1 gives the whole variable domain DAGVTQSPTHLIKTRGQQVTLRCSPKSGHDTVSWYQQALGQGPQFIFQYYEEEERQRGNFPDRFSGHQFPNYSSELNVNALLLGDSALYLCASSLVMGYAFFGQGTRLTVV.